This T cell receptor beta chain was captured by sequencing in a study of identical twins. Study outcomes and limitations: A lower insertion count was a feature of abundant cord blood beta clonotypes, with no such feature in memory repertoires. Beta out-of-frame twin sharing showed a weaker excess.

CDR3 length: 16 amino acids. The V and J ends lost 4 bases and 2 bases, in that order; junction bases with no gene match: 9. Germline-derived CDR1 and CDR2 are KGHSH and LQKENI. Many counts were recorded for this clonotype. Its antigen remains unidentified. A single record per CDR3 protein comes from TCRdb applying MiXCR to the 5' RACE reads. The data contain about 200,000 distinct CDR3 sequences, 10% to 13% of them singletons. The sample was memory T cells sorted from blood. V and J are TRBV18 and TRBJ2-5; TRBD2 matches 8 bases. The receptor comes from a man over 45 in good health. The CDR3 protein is CASSLAATSVQETQYF. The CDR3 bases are TGTGCCAGCTCACTTGCCGCGACTAGCGTACAAGAGACCCAGTACTTC. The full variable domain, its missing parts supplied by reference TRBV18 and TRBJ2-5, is NAGVMQNPRHLVRRRGQEARLRCSPMKGHSHVYWYRQLPEEGLKFMVYLQKENIIDESGMPKERFSAEFPKEGPSILRIQQVVRGDSAAYFCASSLAATSVQETQYFGPGTRLLVL.